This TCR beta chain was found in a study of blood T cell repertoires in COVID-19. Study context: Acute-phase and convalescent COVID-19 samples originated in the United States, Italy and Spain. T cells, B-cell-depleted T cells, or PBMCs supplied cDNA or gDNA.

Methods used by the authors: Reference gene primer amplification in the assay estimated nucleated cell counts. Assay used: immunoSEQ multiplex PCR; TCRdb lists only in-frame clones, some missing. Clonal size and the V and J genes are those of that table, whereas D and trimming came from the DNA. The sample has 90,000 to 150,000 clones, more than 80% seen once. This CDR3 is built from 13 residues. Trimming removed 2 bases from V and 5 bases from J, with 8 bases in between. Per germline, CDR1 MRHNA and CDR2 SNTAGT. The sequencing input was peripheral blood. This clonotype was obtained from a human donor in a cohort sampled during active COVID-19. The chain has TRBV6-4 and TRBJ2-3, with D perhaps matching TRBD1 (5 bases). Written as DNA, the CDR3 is TGTGCCAGCAGTGACCAGGGTGGAGATACGCAGTATTTT. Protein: CASSDQGGDTQYF.